The clone carrying this T cell receptor (beta chain) appeared a few times. Its antigen is not known. This record comes from a study of cytomegalovirus exposure and HLA in healthy donors. Study-level information: Some 85 million unique TCRs, all from HLA-typed donors, were included in an early release of the data. Study-wide points: In vitro testing confirmed a few CMV-associated chains as specific for CMV antigens. Sequencing likely caused a cluster of highly shared sequence variants.

Researchers ran the PCR with 60 Vbeta and 13 Jbeta primers. As originally analysed: In a later analysis, 10 million to 11 million of approximately 80 million unique beta chains occurred in at least two donors. The repertoire was sequenced with immunoSEQ multiplex PCR; TCRdb's copy has only in-frame clones and lacks some. That table supplies the V and J calls and clone size; D and trimming were determined from the DNA. The sample lists around 140,000 clones; 61% were seen once. CDR3 size: 14 residues. V was clipped by 1 base and J by 2 bases, with 9 bases between them. In germline, CDR1 is GTSNPN, CDR2 SVGIG (reference sequence).

The chain links TRBV30 to TRBJ2-1, with a possible D match to TRBD1 (5 bases). Source material: PBMCs. This TCR came from a male donor in good health and CMV-seronegative. CDR3 bases: TGTGCCTGGAGTGAGGGGATCCCCTACAATGAGCAGTTCTTC. Its protein is CAWSEGIPYNEQFF. The variable domain in full, with the rest retrieved from reference TRBV30 and TRBJ2-1, is SQTIHQWPATLVQPVGSPLSLECTVEGTSNPNLYWYRQAAGRGLQLLFYSVGIGQISSEVPQNLSASRPQDRQFILSSKKLLLSDSGFYLCAWSEGIPYNEQFFGPGTRLTVL.